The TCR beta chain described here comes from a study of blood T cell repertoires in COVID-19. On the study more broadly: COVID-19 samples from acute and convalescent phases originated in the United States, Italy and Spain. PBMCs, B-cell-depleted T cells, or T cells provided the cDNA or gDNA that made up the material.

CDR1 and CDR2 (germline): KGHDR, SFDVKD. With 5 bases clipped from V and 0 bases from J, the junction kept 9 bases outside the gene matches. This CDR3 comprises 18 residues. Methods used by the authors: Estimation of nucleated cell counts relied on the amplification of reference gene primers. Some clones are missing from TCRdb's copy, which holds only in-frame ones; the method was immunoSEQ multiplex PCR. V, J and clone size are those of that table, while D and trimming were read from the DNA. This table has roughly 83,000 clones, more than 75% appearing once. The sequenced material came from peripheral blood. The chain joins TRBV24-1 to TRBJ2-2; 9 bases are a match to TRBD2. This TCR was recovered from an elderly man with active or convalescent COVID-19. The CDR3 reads CATSGASGETTNTGELFF. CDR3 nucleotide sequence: TGTGCCACCAGTGGGGCTAGCGGGGAAACTACGAACACCGGGGAGCTGTTTTTT.